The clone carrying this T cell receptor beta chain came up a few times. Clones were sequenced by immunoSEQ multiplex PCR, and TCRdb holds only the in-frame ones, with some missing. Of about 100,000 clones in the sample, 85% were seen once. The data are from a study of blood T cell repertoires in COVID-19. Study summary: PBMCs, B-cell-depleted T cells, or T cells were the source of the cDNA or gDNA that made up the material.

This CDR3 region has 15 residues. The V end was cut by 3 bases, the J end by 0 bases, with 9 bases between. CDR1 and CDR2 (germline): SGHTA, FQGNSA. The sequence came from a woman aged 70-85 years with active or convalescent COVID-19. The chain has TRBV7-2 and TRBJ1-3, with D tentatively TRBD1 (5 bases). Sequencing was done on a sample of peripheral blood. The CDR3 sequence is CASSFTQGSGNTIYF. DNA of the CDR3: TGTGCCAGCAGCTTTACGCAGGGCTCTGGAAACACCATATATTTT.